This T cell receptor beta chain was observed in a study of chemoradiotherapy in HPV16-positive cancers. Regarding the study as a whole: In HPV16-positive patients, HPV-responsive T-cell expansion tracked better recurrence-free survival. Candidate HPV-specific clones and E7-related TCR motifs grew in tumor during treatment. HPV-specific T cells were functionally defined from only a couple of HPV16-positive patients.

This clone has just one count. Antigen unknown. The repertoire was sequenced with immunoSEQ multiplex PCR; TCRdb's copy has only in-frame clones and lacks some. The sample has 25,000 to 35,000 clones, approximately 86% seen once. Over chemoradiotherapy, repertoires were sampled more than once. Germline CDR1 SGHTA, CDR2 FQGNSA. The CDR3 totals 16 residues. V dropped 5 bases and J dropped 8 bases, with 22 bases sitting between them. Source: blood, taken from a patient who underwent chemoradiotherapy. The rearrangement uses TRBV7-2 and TRBJ2-1; tentatively, D is TRBD1 (5 bases). The sequence came from a human donor with HPV-associated anogenital cancer. This CDR3 is CASSDSPTPSPYEQFF. The CDR3 nucleotides are TGTGCCAGCAGCGACAGTCCGACCCCATCCCCCTATGAGCAGTTCTTC.